This TCR beta chain stems from a study of T cells in localized non-small cell lung cancer. As concerns this clone: Its antigen remains unknown.

Findings and caveats of the study: Uninvolved adjacent lung had higher T cell clonality than tumor and all other tissues. As only one tumor region underwent sequencing, heterogeneity remains possible. Appearing in adjacent lung were a median about 50 of the top 100 tumor clones. A raised T cell density in blood coincided with lengthier overall survival.

Profiled with immunoSEQ multiplex PCR; TCRdb holds only in-frame clones, not every one. The sample yields tens of thousands of clones, approximately 90% seen once. The V gene end was trimmed by 4 bases and the J gene end by 1 base; junction bases not matched to a gene: 4. The V gene's germline CDR1 is MDHEN and CDR2 SYDVKM. This CDR3 region has 15 residues. The TCR was taken from a woman aged 35 to 69 with stage I lung adenocarcinoma. The sample here was peripheral blood, taken before any cancer treatment. The chain links TRBV28 to TRBJ1-2, with 9 bases aligning to TRBD1. DNA of the CDR3: TGTGCCAGCAGTTCTACAGGGGGCGTTAACTATGGCTACACCTTC. As protein: CASSSTGGVNYGYTF.